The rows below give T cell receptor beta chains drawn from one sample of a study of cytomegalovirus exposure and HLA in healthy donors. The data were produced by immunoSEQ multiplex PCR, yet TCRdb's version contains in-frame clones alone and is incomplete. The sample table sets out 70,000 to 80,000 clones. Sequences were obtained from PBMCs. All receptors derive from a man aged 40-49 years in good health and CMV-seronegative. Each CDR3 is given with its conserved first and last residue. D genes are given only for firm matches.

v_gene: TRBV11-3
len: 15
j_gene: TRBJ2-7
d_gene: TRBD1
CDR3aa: CASSSPGTGVYEQYF
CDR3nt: TGTGCCAGCAGCTCGCCCGGGACAGGGGTCTACGAGCAGTACTTC

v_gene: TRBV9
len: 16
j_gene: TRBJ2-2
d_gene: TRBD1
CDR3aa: CASSVGTGVDTGELFF
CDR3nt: TGTGCCAGCAGCGTTGGGACAGGGGTTGATACCGGGGAGCTGTTTTTT

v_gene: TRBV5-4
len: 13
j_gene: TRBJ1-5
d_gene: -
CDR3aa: CASSVDSREPQHF
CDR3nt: TGTGCCAGCAGCGTCGACAGTCGAGAGCCCCAGCATTTT

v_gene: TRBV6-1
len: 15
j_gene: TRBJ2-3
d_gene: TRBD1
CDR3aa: CANSRQTGIPDTQYF
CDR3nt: TGTGCCAACTCGCGTCAGACAGGGATCCCAGATACGCAGTATTTT

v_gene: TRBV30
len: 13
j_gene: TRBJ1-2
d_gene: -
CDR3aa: CAWSNDRNYGYTF
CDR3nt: TGTGCCTGGAGTAACGACAGGAACTATGGCTACACCTTC

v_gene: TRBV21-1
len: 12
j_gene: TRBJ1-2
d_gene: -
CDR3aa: CASSTYPFDYTF
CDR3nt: TGTGCCAGCAGCACCTATCCTTTTGACTACACCTTC

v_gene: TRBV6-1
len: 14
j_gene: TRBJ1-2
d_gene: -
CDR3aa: CASRVRTANYGYTF
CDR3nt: TGTGCCAGCAGGGTACGGACAGCTAACTATGGCTACACCTTC

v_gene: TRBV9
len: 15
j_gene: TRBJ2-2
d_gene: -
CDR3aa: CASSVELTSRGELFF
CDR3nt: TGTGCCAGCAGCGTAGAACTAACCTCCCGCGGGGAGCTGTTTTTT

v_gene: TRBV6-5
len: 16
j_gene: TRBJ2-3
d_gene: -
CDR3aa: CASSSEGDTSTDTQYF
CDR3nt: TGTGCCAGCAGTTCAGAGGGGGATACTAGCACAGATACGCAGTATTTT

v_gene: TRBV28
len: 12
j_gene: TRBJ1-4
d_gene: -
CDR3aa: CASTGQNEKLFF
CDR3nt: TGTGCCAGCACTGGACAGAATGAAAAACTGTTTTTT

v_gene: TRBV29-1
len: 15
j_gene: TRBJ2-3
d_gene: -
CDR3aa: CSGGTPEAHTDTQYF
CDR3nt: TGCAGCGGCGGTACTCCGGAAGCACACACAGATACGCAGTATTTT

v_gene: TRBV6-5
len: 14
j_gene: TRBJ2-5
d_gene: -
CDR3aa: CASSALIWAETQYF
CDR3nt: TGTGCCAGCAGTGCTCTAATTTGGGCAGAGACCCAGTACTTC

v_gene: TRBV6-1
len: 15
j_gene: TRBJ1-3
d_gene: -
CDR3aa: CASSGFRGQRNTIYF
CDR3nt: TGTGCCAGCAGCGGATTTAGGGGACAACGAAACACCATATATTTT

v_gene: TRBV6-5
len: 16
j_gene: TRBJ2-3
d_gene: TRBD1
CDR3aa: CASSYNGTGRVDTQYF
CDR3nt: TGTGCCAGCAGTTACAATGGGACAGGGAGGGTGGATACGCAGTATTTT

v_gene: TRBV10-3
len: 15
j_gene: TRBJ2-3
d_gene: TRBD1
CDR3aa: CAISGTGAYTDTQYF
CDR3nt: TGTGCCATCAGCGGGACAGGGGCCTACACAGATACGCAGTATTTT

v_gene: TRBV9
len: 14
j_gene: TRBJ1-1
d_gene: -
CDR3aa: CASSVGRGNTEAFF
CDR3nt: TGTGCCAGCAGCGTAGGCCGGGGGAACACTGAAGCTTTCTTT

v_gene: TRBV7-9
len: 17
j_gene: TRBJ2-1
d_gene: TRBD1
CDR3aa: CASRSVTGPIRINEQFF
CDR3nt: TGTGCCAGCAGATCCGTGACAGGGCCCATACGAATTAATGAGCAGTTCTTC

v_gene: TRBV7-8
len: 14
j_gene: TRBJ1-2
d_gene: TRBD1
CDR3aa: CASSPQGGPYGYTF
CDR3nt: TGTGCCAGCAGCCCCCAGGGGGGCCCCTATGGCTACACCTTC

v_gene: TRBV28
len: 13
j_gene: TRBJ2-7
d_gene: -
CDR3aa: CASSSGQIYEQYF
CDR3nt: TGTGCCAGCAGTTCCGGACAGATCTACGAGCAGTACTTC

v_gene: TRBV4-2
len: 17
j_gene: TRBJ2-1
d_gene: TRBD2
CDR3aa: CASSQALAGGQVGEQFF
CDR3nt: TGTGCCAGCAGCCAAGCTCTAGCGGGGGGGCAGGTAGGTGAGCAGTTCTTC

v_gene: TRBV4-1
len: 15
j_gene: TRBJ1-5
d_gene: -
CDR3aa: CASSQAGGVRQPQHF
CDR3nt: TGCGCCAGCAGCCAAGCTGGAGGTGTTCGGCAGCCCCAGCATTTT

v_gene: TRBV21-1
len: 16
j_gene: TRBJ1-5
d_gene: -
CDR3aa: CASSLSRDREGQPQHF
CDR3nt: TGTGCCAGCAGCTTAAGCCGGGACAGGGAGGGCCAGCCCCAGCATTTT

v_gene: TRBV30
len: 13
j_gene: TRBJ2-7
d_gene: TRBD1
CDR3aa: CAWIRTGGYEQYF
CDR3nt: TGTGCCTGGATACGGACAGGGGGCTACGAGCAGTACTTC

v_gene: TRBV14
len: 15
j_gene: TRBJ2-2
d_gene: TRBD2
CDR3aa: CASSPGTSGTGELFF
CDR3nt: TGTGCCAGCAGTCCCGGGACTAGCGGTACCGGGGAGCTGTTTTTT

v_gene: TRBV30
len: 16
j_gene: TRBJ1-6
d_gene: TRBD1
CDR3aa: CAWSPHPGTESSPLHF
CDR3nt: TGTGCCTGGAGTCCCCACCCAGGGACAGAGAGTTCACCCCTCCACTTT

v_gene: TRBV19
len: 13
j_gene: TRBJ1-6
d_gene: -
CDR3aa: CASMRADNSPLHF
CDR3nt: TGTGCCAGTATGCGGGCAGACAATTCACCCCTCCACTTT

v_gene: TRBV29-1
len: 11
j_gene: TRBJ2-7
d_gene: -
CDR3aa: CAFARENEQYF
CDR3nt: TGCGCGTTCGCCCGGGAAAACGAGCAGTACTTC

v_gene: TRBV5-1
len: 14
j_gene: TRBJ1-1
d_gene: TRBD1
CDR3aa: CANSLQGANTEAFF
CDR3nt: TGCGCCAACAGCTTGCAGGGGGCGAACACTGAAGCTTTCTTT

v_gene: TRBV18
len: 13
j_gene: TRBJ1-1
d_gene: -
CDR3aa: CASSPPKGAEAFF
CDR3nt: TGTGCCAGCTCACCACCGAAAGGGGCTGAAGCTTTCTTT

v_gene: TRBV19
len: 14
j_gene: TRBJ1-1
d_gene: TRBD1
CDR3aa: CASSTRRDRTEAFF
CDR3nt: TGTGCCAGTAGTACTAGAAGGGACAGGACTGAAGCTTTCTTT

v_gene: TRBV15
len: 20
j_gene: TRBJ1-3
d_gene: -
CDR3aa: CATSRDVFRAEYSSGNTIYF
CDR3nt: TGTGCCACCAGCAGAGATGTTTTCAGGGCAGAGTATAGCTCTGGAAACACCATATATTTT

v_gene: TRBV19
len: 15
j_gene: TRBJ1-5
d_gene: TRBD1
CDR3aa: CASSKGDRGDQPQHF
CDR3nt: TGTGCCAGTAGTAAGGGGGACAGAGGGGATCAGCCCCAGCATTTT

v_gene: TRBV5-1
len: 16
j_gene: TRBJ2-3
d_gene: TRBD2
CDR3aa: CASSFRTSGESDTQYF
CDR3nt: TGCGCCAGCAGCTTCAGGACTAGCGGGGAATCAGATACGCAGTATTTT